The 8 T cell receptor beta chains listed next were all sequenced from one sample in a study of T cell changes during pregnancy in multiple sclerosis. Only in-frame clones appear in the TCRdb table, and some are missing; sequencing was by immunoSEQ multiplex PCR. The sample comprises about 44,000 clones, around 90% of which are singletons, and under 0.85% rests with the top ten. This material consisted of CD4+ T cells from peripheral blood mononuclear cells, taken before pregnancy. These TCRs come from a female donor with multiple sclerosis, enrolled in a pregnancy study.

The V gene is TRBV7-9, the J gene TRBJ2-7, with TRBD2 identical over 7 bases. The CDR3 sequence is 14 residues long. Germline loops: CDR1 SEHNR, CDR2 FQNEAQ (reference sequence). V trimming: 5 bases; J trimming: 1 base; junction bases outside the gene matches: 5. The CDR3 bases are TGTGCCAGCAGCAAGGGACTAACATCCTACGAGCAGTACTTC. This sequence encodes CASSKGLTSYEQYF.

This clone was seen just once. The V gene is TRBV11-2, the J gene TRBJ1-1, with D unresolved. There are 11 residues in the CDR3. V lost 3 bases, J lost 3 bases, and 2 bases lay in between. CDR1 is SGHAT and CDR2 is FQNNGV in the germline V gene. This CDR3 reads CASSFYTEAFF. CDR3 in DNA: TGTGCCAGCAGCTTCTACACTGAAGCTTTCTTT.

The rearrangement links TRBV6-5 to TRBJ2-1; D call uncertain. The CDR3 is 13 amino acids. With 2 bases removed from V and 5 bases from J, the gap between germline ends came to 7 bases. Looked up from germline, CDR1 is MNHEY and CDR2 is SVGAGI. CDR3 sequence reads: CASSYLAHNEQFF. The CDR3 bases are TGTGCCAGCAGTTACCTGGCACACAATGAGCAGTTCTTC.

CDR3: CASSPAQGFYNEQFF. The CDR3 bases are TGTGCCAGCTCACCAGCCCAGGGGTTCTACAATGAGCAGTTCTTC. This chain uses TRBV18 with TRBJ2-1, with D perhaps matching TRBD1 (6 bases). Germline V gives CDR1 KGHSH, CDR2 LQKENI. The CDR3 has 15 amino acids. Trimming cost V 2 bases and J 3 bases, with 11 bases left between them.

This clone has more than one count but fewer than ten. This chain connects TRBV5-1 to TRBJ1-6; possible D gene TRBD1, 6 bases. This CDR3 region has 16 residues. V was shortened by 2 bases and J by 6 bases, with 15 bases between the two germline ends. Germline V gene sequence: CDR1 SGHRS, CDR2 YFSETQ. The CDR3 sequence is CASSLQDRILNSPLHF. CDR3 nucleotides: TGCGCCAGCAGCTTACAAGACAGGATACTTAATTCACCCCTCCACTTT.

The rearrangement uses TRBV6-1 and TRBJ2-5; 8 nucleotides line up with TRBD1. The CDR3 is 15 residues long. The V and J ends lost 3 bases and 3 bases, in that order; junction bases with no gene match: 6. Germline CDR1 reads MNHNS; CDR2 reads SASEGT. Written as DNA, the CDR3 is TGTGCCAGCAGTGAGGCCGGGACAGGAAAAGAGACCCAGTACTTC. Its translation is CASSEAGTGKETQYF.

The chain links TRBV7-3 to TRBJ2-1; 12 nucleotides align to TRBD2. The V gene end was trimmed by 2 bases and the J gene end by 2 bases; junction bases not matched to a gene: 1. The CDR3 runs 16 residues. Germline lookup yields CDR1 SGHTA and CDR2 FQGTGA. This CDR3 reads CASSLASGRAYNEQFF. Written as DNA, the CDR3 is TGTGCCAGCAGCTTAGCTAGCGGGAGGGCCTACAATGAGCAGTTCTTC. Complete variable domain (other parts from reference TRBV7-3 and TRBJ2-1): GAGVSQTPSNKVTEKGKYVELRCDPISGHTALYWYRQSLGQGPEFLIYFQGTGAADDSGLPNDRFFAVRPEGSVSTLKIQRTERGDSAVYLCASSLASGRAYNEQFFGPGTRLTVL.

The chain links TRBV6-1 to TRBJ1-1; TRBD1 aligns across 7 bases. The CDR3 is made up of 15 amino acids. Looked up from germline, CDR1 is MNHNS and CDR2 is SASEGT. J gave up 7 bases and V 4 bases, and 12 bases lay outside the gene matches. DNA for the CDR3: TGTGCCAGCAGTGGGATGACAGGGAGGAGAGGTGAAGCTTTCTTT. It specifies CASSGMTGRRGEAFF.